The 23 T cell receptor beta chains in this list originate from one sample, sequenced in a study of CD8 T cells in ankylosing spondylitis. TCRdb used MiXCR to reprocess the 5' RACE reads, holding one entry per CDR3 protein. The sample consists of approximately 250,000 distinct CDR3 sequences, more than 9% of them appearing once. The source material was blood, either unsorted or a sorted T cell fraction (not recorded which). The receptors derive from a male donor with ankylosing spondylitis or in good health (not recorded which).

This clonotype was counted a few times. The CDR3: CASSTPQGGLADTGELFF. DNA for the CDR3: TGTGCCAGCAGTACTCCTCAGGGGGGACTAGCGGACACCGGGGAGCTGTTTTTT. The chain recombines TRBV2 with TRBJ2-2, with 11 bases fitting TRBD2. Germline CDR1 and CDR2: SNHLY and FYNNEI. This CDR3 has 18 residues. Trimming removed 5 bases from V and 3 bases from J; junction bases left unmatched: 11.

About this clonotype: A much larger clone lies one base from this, so it may be a read error. The chain carries TRBV6-5 and TRBJ1-1; unclear D gene. This CDR3 has 11 residues. In germline, CDR1 is MNHEY, CDR2 SVGAGI. In nucleotides, the CDR3 is TGTGTCAGCAGTTCCCTCACTGAAGCTTTCTTT. Amino acids: CVSSSLTEAFF.

Note on this clonotype: This may stem from a read error, because a much larger clone lies one nucleotide away. The V and J genes are TRBV20-1 and TRBJ1-1, with 7 bases that match TRBD1. The CDR3 consists of 15 residues. CDR1 DFQATT and CDR2 SNEGSKA come from the germline V gene (reference sequence). The CDR3 loop reads CTARSGTAMNTEAFF. CDR3 bases: TGCACTGCTAGATCCGGGACAGCAATGAACACTGAAGCTTTCTTT.

In its sample, this clonotype was seen many times. V is TRBV7-9 and J is TRBJ1-1; 9 bases agree with TRBD1. The CDR3 has 15 amino acids. J gave up 0 bases and V 3 bases, and 2 bases lay outside the gene matches. CDR1 and CDR2 (germline): SEHNR, FQNEAQ (reference sequence). The CDR3 DNA sequence: TGTGCCAGCAGCTTGGGACAGGGTTTGAACACTGAAGCTTTCTTT. Protein: CASSLGQGLNTEAFF.

The gene calls are TRBV12-3 or TRBV12-4 and TRBJ2-4; the match to TRBD2 covers 7 bases. The V segment lost 2 bases and the J segment 3 bases; nucleotides outside the gene matches: 16. The CDR3 is 19 residues long. The CDR3 reads CASSLFGGEAQRGKNIQYF. DNA of the CDR3: TGTGCCAGCAGTTTATTTGGGGGGGAGGCCCAACGGGGCAAAAACATTCAGTACTTC.

This clonotype was seen ten or more times. The gene calls are TRBV20-1 and TRBJ2-5; no clear D. The CDR3 sequence is 12 residues long. V was cut by 1 base and J by 4 bases, with 7 bases left in between. Germline V CDR1 and CDR2: DFQATT, SNEGSKA (reference sequence). In DNA, the CDR3 is TGCAGTGCTAGAGGGGTCGGAGAGACCCAGTACTTC. Translating it yields CSARGVGETQYF.

The sample holds a few counts of this clonotype. The gene calls are TRBV20-1 and TRBJ1-1; D gene ambiguous. V lost 0 bases to trimming and J lost 0 bases, with 17 bases between them. Germline values: CDR1 DFQATT, CDR2 SNEGSKA (reference sequence). The CDR3 runs 17 residues. CDR3 sequence: CSARDFRGNGLNTEAFF. CDR3 DNA sequence: TGCAGTGCTAGAGATTTCAGAGGGAACGGATTGAACACTGAAGCTTTCTTT.

This clonotype showed up many times. V usage is TRBV3-1 and J usage is TRBJ2-1; D may be TRBD1 (5 bases). This CDR3 is 15 amino acids long. Trimming took off 0 bases at V and 1 base at J, with 7 bases between the two ends. Germline CDR1 reads LGHDT; CDR2 reads YNNKEL (reference sequence). CDR3 sequence: CASSQEAGSYNEQFF. The CDR3 DNA reads TGTGCCAGCAGCCAAGAGGCAGGGTCCTACAATGAGCAGTTCTTC.

A remark on this clonotype: It may be a read error: a sequence one base away is much more abundant. The gene calls are TRBV2 and TRBJ2-2; the D call may be TRBD1 or TRBD2 (5 bases each). The CDR3 contains 13 residues. Germline V gene sequence: CDR1 SNHLY, CDR2 FYNNEI. CDR3 DNA: TGTGTCAGCAGTGCCAGGGAGACCGGGGAGCTGTTTTTT. It translates to CVSSARETGELFF.

Ten or more counts support this clonotype. This chain joins TRBV6-1 and TRBJ1-2; unclear D gene. V was trimmed by 3 bases and J by 4 bases, leaving 21 bases between them. Germline V gene data show CDR1 as MNHNS and CDR2 as SASEGT. The CDR3 totals 17 residues. CDR3 loop: CASSELGQPFRGYGYTF. The CDR3 DNA sequence: TGTGCCAGCAGTGAGCTAGGGCAGCCTTTCCGCGGCTATGGCTACACCTTC.

This clonotype has ten or more counts. The V call is TRBV15, the J call TRBJ1-2; D might be TRBD1 (6 bases). There are 16 residues in the CDR3. Germline CDR1 and CDR2: LNHNV and YYDKDF (reference sequence). V lost 0 bases and J 4 bases, leaving 15 bases between the germline ends. CDR3 coding DNA: TGTGCCACCAGCAGAGATAAAGGGACACCTCCCTATGGCTACACCTTC. This gives the protein CATSRDKGTPPYGYTF.

The table lists this clonotype with many counts. The chain recombines TRBV20-1 with TRBJ2-1; D gene unclear. The CDR3 is made up of 14 amino acids. Trimming pared 4 bases from V and 7 bases from J, leaving 17 bases between. Germline CDR1 reads DFQATT; CDR2 reads SNEGSKA (reference sequence). CDR3 DNA: TGCAGTGCTAAATCTTTCTCGCAGAGTAATGAGCAGTTCTTC. Amino acid sequence: CSAKSFSQSNEQFF.

This clonotype has ten or more counts. The chain recombines TRBV12-3 or TRBV12-4 with TRBJ2-2; weak D call: TRBD2 (6 bases). V was clipped by 3 bases and J by 1 base, with 12 bases between them. The CDR3 has 16 amino acids. CDR3 DNA: TGTGCCAGCAGTTTTGGCGGGACCATGAACACCGGGGAGCTGTTTTTT. Its translation: CASSFGGTMNTGELFF.

This clonotype was seen ten or more times. The CDR3 protein is CSVGLEGNQPQHF. The CDR3 nucleotides are TGCAGCGTTGGACTGGAAGGGAATCAGCCCCAGCATTTT. The rearrangement uses TRBV29-1 and TRBJ1-5; D gene unclear. Germline CDR1 SQVTM, CDR2 ANQGSEA. This CDR3 is 13 amino acids long. Trimming left V 4 bases short and J 4 bases short, with 11 bases between.

The chain is built from TRBV5-1 and TRBJ1-2; 8 nucleotides align to TRBD1. Germline-derived CDR1 and CDR2 are SGHRS and YFSETQ. The CDR3 has 14 residues. Trimming took 2 bases from V and 7 from J; bases not matched to a gene: 7. CDR3 in amino acids: CASSLGQGISGYTF. CDR3 sequence (DNA): TGCGCCAGCAGCTTAGGACAGGGAATCTCTGGCTACACCTTC.

Ten or more counts support this clonotype. CDR3 protein: CASRGAADNEQFF. Here the CDR3 DNA reads TGTGCCAGCAGGGGCGCTGCTGACAATGAGCAGTTCTTC. V and J are TRBV12-3 or TRBV12-4 and TRBJ2-1; no clear D. This CDR3 comprises 13 residues. Between the trimmed V and J ends, which lost 6 bases and 5 bases, there was a span of 11 bases.

This clonotype has a count of ten or more. This rearrangement joins TRBV4-1 to TRBJ1-1, with a weak D call TRBD1 (5 bases). The CDR3 consists of 14 residues. The germline V gene has CDR1 MGHRA and CDR2 YSYEKL. The ends were cut back, 1 base at V and 11 bases at J, with 17 bases in the middle. The CDR3 nucleotides read TGCGCCAGCAGCCAAGTTGGTGGGACTCTTTGGGCTTTCTTT. Its protein is CASSQVGGTLWAFF.

A few counts support this clonotype. J is TRBJ2-1 and V is TRBV7-9; D call uncertain. Germline loops: CDR1 SEHNR, CDR2 FQNEAQ (reference sequence). The CDR3 consists of 16 residues. The V end was cut by 5 bases, the J end by 5 bases, with 19 bases between. CDR3 sequence reads: CASSQASGPHDNEQFF. The CDR3 bases are TGTGCCAGCAGCCAGGCTTCGGGCCCCCATGACAATGAGCAGTTCTTC.

This clonotype appeared many times. The chain has TRBV7-8 and TRBJ1-2; TRBD1 agrees at 11 bases. The ends lost 4 bases at V and 5 bases at J; junction bases unmatched: 6. The germline gives CDR1 SGHVS, CDR2 FQNEAQ. The CDR3 loop spans 15 amino acids. The CDR3 DNA sequence: TGTGCCAGCAGCTACCCGGGACAGGGGGAGTATGGCTACACCTTC. This gives the protein CASSYPGQGEYGYTF.

Many counts were recorded for this clonotype. The chain uses TRBV5-1 and TRBJ2-2, with D unclear. CDR1 is SGHRS, CDR2 YFSETQ, per germline. V dropped 0 bases and J dropped 7 bases, with 13 bases sitting between them. The CDR3 is 15 residues long. The CDR3 nucleotides are TGCGCCAGCAGCTTGGGGGCTCTATCAGGCGGGGAGCTGTTTTTT. Translation: CASSLGALSGGELFF.

This clonotype was recorded many times. The V gene is TRBV30, the J gene TRBJ2-1; perhaps TRBD2 as D (5 bases). Trimming shortened V by 0 bases and J by 5 bases, and 14 bases separated the two germline ends. The CDR3 runs 15 residues. Germline V lookup: CDR1 GTSNPN, CDR2 SVGIG (reference sequence). CDR3 nucleotides: TGTGCCTGGAGTGTACTTGGCGGGTATAACAATGAGCAGTTCTTC. It is translated as CAWSVLGGYNNEQFF.

Regarding this clonotype: One base away lies a much larger clone, so this may be a sequencing read error. The chain combines TRBV18 with TRBJ1-2, with D possibly matching TRBD1 (5 bases). CDR1 KGHSH and CDR2 LQKENI come from the germline V gene. The CDR3 is 16 amino acids. For the CDR3, the DNA is TGTGCCAACTCATCAGCTGCCTCGGGGCCAAACTATGGCTACACCTTC. This encodes CANSSAASGPNYGYTF.

This clonotype was seen more than once but under ten times. The chain employs TRBV27 and TRBJ1-2, with D unclear. From germline, CDR1 is MNHEY and CDR2 SMNVEV (reference sequence). This CDR3 comprises 13 residues. V lost 6 bases to trimming and J lost 6 bases, with 14 bases between them. The DNA of the CDR3 is TGTGCCAGCAGACGGGCCGGGTCCCATGGCTACACCTTC. Translation: CASRRAGSHGYTF.